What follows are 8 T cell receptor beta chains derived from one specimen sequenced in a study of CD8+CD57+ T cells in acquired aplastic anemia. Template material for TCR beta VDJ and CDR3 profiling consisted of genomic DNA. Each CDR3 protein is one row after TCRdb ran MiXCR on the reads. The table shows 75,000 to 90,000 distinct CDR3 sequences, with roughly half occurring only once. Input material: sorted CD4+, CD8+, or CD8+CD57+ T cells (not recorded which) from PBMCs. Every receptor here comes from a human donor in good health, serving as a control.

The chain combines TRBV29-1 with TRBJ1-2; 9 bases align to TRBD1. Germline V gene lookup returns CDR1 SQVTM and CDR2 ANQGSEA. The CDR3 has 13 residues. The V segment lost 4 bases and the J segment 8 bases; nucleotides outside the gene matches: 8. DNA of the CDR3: TGCAGCGTTGGGGACAGGGTAGTAGGAGGCTACACCTTC. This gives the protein CSVGDRVVGGYTF.

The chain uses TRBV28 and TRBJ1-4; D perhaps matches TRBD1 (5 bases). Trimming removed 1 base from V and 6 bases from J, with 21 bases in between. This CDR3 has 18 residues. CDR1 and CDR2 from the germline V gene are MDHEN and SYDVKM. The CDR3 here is CASSLSPGSGGVDEKLFF. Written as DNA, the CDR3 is TGTGCCAGCAGTTTATCGCCAGGATCCGGAGGGGTGGATGAAAAACTGTTTTTT.

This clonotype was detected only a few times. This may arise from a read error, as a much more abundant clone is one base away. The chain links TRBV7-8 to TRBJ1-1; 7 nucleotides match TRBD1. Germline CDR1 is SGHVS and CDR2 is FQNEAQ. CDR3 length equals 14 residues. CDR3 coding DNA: TGTGCCAGCAGCCTACAGGGGTCGAACACTGAAGTTTTCTTT. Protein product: CASSLQGSNTEVFF.

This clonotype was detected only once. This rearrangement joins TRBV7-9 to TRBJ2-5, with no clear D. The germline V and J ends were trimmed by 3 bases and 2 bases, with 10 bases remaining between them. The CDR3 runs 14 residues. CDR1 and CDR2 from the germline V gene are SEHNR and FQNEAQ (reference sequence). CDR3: CASSFLTEQETQYF. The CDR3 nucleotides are TGTGCCAGCAGCTTTTTAACAGAGCAAGAGACCCAGTACTTC. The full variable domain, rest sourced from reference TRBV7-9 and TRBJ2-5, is DTGVSQNPRHKITKRGQNVTFRCDPISEHNRLYWYRQTLGQGPEFLTYFQNEAQLEKSRLLSDRFSAERPKGSFSTLEIQRTEQGDSAMYLCASSFLTEQETQYFGPGTRLLVL.

For the CDR3, the DNA is TGTGCCACCAGGGCGACACTAAACTATAATTCACCCCTCCACTTT. The encoded protein is CATRATLNYNSPLHF. This chain uses TRBV15 with TRBJ1-6; D gene unclear. This CDR3 has 15 amino acids. The germline CDR1 and CDR2 sequences are LNHNV and YYDKDF (reference sequence). Trimming took off 6 bases at V and 3 bases at J, with 12 bases between the two ends.

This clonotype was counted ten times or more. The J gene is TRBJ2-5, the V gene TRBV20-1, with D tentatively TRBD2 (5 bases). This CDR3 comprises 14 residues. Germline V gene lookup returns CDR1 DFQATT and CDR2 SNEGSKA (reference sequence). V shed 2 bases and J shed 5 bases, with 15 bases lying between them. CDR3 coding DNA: TGCAGTGCTAGACAACCCGGAACGGGGGAGACCCAGTACTTC. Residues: CSARQPGTGETQYF.

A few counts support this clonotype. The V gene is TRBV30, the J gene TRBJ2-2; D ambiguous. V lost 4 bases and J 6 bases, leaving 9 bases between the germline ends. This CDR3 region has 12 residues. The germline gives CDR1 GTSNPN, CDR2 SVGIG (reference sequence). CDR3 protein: CAWTDNAGELFF. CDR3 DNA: TGTGCCTGGACTGATAACGCCGGGGAGCTGTTTTTT. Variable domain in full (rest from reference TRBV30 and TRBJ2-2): SQTIHQWPATLVQPVGSPLSLECTVEGTSNPNLYWYRQAAGRGLQLLFYSVGIGQISSEVPQNLSASRPQDRQFILSSKKLLLSDSGFYLCAWTDNAGELFFGEGSRLTVL.

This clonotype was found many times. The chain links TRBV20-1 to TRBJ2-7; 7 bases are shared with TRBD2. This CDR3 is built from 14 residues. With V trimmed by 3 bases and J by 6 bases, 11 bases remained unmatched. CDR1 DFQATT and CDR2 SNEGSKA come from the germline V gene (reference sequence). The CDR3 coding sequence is TGCAGTGCTAGCGGGGCGGGGGATCAGGTCGAGCAGTACTTC. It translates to CSASGAGDQVEQYF.